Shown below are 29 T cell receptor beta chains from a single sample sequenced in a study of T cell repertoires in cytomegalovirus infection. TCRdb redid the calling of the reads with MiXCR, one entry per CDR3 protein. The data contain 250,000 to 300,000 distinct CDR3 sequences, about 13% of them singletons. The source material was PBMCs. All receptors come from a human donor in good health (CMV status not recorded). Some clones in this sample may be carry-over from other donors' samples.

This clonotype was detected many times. CDR3 protein: CASSTGQGNTGELFF. In nucleotides, the CDR3 is TGTGCCAGCAGTACGGGACAGGGGAACACCGGGGAGCTGTTTTTT. The rearrangement uses TRBV6-1 and TRBJ2-2; 9 bases map to TRBD1. The CDR3 is made up of 15 amino acids. V shed 5 bases, J shed 1 base, and the junction held 2 bases outside the gene matches. Germline V gene data show CDR1 as MNHNS and CDR2 as SASEGT.

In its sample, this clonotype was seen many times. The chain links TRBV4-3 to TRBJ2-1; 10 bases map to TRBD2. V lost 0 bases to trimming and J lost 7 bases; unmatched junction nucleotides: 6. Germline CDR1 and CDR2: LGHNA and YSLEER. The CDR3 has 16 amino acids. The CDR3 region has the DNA TGCGCCAGCAGCCAAGATCCCCTAGCGGGAGATAATGAGCAGTTCTTC. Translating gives CASSQDPLAGDNEQFF.

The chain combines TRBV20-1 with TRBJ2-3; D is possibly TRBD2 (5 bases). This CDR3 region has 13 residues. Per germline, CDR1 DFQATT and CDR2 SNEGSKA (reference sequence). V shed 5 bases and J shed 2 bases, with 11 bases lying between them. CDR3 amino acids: CSAGSTLTDTQYF. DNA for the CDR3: TGCAGTGCTGGGAGCACCCTCACAGATACGCAGTATTTT.

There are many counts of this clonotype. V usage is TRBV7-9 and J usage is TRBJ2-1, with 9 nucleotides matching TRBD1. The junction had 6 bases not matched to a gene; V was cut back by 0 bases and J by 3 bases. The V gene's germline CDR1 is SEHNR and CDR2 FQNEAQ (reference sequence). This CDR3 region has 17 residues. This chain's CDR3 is CASSLARQGEIYNEQFF. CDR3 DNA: TGTGCCAGCAGCTTAGCCCGACAGGGGGAGATCTACAATGAGCAGTTCTTC.

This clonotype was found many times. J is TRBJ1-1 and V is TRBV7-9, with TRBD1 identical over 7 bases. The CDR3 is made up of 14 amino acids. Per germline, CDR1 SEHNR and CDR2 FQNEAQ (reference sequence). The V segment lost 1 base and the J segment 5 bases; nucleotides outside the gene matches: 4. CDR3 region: CASSLGGGLTEAFF. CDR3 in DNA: TGTGCCAGCAGCTTAGGAGGGGGCCTGACTGAAGCTTTCTTT.

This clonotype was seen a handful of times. In DNA form, the CDR3 reads TGTGCCAGCAAGGAGCGGGGGTTGGATACGCAGTATTTT. It specifies CASKERGLDTQYF. The chain employs TRBV6-6 and TRBJ2-3; 8 nucleotides agree with TRBD2. V dropped 7 bases and J dropped 6; count of bases not matched to a gene: 6. The CDR3 runs to 13 residues. Germline-derived CDR1 and CDR2 are MNHNY and SVGAGI (reference sequence).

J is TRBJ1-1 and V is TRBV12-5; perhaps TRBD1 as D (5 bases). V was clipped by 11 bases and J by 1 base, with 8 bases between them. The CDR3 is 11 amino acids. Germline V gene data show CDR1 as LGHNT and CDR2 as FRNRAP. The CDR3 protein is CAAGGNTEAFF. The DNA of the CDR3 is TGTGCTGCCGGGGGGAACACTGAAGCTTTCTTT.

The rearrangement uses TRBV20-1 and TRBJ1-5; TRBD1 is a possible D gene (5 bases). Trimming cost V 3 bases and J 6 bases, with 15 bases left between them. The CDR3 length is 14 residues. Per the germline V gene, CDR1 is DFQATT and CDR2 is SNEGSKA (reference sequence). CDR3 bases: TGCAGTGCTAGTTTAGGGGTCGGCGGTCAGCCCCAGCATTTT. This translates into CSASLGVGGQPQHF.

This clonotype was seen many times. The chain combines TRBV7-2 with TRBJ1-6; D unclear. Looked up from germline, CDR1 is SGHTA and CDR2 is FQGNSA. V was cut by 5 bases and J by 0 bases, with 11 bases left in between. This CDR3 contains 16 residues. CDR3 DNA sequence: TGTGCCAGCAGCGACCGAGGCAGCTCCTATAATTCACCCCTCCACTTT. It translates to CASSDRGSSYNSPLHF.

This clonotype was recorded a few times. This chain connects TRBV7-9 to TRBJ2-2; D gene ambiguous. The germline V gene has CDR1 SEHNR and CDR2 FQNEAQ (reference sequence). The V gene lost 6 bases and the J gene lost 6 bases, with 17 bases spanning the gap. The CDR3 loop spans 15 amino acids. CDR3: CASSDFLLGSGELFF. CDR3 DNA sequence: TGTGCCAGCAGTGATTTCTTGTTGGGATCCGGGGAGCTGTTTTTT.

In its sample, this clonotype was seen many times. The CDR3: CASSLNGQRVENEQFF. CDR3 in DNA: TGTGCCAGCAGCTTAAACGGACAGAGGGTAGAAAATGAGCAGTTCTTC. The rearrangement links TRBV11-2 to TRBJ2-1; D perhaps matches TRBD1 (6 bases). V lost 2 bases, J lost 7 bases, and 18 bases lay in between. The CDR3 is 16 residues long. Germline V lookup: CDR1 SGHAT, CDR2 FQNNGV.

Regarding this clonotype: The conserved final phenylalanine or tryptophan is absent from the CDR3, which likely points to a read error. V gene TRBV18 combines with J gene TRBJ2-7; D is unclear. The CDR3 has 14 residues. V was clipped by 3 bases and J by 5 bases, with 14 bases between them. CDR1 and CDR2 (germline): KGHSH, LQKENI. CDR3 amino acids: CASSPVGARDEQYY. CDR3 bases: TGTGCCAGCTCACCCGTCGGCGCGCGAGACGAGCAGTACTAC.

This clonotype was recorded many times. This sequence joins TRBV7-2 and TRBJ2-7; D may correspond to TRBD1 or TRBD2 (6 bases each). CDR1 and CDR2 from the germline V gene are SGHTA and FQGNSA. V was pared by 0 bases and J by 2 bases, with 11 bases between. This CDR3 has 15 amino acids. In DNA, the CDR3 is TGTGCCAGCAGCTTAGCGGGGGGCCGGACCTACGAGCAGTACTTC. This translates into CASSLAGGRTYEQYF. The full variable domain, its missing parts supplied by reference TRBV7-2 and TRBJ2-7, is GAGVSQSPSNKVTEKGKDVELRCDPISGHTALYWYRQSLGQGLEFLIYFQGNSAPDKSGLPSDRFSAERTGGSVSTLTIQRTQQEDSAVYLCASSLAGGRTYEQYFGPGTRLTVT.

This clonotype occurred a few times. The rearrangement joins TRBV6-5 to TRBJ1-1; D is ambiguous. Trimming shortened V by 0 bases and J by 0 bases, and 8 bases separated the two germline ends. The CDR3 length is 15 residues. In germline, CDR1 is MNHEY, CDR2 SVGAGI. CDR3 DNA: TGTGCCAGCAGTTACTCGGTGACGATGAACACTGAAGCTTTCTTT. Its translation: CASSYSVTMNTEAFF.

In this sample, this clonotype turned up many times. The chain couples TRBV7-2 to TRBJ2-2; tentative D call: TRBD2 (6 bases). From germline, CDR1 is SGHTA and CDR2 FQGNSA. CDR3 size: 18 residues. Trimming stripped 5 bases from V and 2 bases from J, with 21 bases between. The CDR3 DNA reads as TGTGCCAGCAGCGCGCCTACGGTTGGCGGGATTAACACCGGGGAGCTGTTTTTT. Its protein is CASSAPTVGGINTGELFF.

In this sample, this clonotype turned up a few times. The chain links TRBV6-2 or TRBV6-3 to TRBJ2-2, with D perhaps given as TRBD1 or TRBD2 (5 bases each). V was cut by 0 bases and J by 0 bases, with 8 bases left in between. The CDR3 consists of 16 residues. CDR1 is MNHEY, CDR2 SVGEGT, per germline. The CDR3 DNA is TGTGCCAGCAGTTACTCCGGGACCACGAACACCGGGGAGCTGTTTTTT. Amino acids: CASSYSGTTNTGELFF.

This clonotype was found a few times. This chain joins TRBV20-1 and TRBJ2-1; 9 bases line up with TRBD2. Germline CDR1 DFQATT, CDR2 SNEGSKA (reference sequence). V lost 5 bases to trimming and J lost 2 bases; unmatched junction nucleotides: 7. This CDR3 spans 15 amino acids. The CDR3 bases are TGCAGTGCTGCTCCCCGCGGGAGGGCCTACAATGAGCAGTTCTTC. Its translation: CSAAPRGRAYNEQFF.

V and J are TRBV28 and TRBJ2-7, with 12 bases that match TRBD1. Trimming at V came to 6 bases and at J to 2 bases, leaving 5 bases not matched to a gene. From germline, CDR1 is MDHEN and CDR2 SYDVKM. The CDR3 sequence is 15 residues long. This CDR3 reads CASSPGQGAPYEQYF. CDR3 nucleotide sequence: TGTGCCAGCAGCCCGGGACAGGGGGCACCCTACGAGCAGTACTTC. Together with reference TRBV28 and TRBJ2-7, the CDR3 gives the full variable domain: DVKVTQSSRYLVKRTGEKVFLECVQDMDHENMFWYRQDPGLGLRLIYFSYDVKMKEKGDIPEGYSVSREKKERFSLILESASTNQTSMYLCASSPGQGAPYEQYFGPGTRLTVT.

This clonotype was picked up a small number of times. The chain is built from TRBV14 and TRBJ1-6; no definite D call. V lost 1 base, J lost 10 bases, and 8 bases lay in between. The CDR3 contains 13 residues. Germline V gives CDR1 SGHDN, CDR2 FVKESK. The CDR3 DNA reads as TGTGCCAGCAGCCAAGCGGGATTCTCACCCCTCCACTTT. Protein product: CASSQAGFSPLHF.

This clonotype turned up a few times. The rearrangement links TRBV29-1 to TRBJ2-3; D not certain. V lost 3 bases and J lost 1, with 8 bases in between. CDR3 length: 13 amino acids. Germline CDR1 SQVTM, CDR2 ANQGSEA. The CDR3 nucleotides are TGCAGCGTTGACGTCCAAGGCACAGATACGCAGTATTTT. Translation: CSVDVQGTDTQYF.

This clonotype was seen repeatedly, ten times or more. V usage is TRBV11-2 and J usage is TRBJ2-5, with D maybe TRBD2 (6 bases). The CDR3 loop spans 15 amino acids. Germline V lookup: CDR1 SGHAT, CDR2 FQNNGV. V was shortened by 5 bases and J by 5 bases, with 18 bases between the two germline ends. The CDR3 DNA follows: TGTGCCAGCAGCCCCCAGACGGGGGTTCGCGAGACCCAGTACTTC. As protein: CASSPQTGVRETQYF.

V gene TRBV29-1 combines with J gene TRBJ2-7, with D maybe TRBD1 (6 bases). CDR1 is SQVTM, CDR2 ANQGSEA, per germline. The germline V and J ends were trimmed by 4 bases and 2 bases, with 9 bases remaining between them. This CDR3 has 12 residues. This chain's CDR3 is CSVGSGAYEQYF. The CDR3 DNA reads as TGCAGCGTTGGGTCAGGGGCCTACGAGCAGTACTTC.

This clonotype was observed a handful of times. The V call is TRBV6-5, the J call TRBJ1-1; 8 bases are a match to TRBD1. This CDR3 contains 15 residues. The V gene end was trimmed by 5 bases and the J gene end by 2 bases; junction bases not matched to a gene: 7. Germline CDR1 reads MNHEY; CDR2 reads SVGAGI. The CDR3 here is CASSDHRGLNTEAFF. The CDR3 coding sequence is TGTGCCAGCAGTGATCACAGGGGGTTAAACACTGAAGCTTTCTTT.

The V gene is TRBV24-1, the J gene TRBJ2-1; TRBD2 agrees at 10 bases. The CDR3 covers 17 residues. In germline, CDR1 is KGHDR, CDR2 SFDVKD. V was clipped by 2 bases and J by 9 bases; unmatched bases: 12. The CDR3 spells CATSDYRTSGRGAEQFF. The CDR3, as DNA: TGTGCCACCAGTGATTACCGGACTAGCGGACGGGGGGCTGAGCAGTTCTTC.

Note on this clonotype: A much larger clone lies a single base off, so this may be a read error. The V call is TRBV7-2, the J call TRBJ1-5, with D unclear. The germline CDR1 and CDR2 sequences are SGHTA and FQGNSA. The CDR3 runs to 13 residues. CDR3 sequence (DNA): TGTGCCAGCGGCTTAGTAGTGGGCCAGCCCCAGCATTTT. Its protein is CASGLVVGQPQHF.

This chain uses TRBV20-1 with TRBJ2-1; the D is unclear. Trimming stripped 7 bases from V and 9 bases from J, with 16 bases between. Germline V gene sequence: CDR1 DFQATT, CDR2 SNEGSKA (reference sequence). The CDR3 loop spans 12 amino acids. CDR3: CSGEVAPAEQFF. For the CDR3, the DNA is TGCAGTGGAGAGGTCGCGCCAGCTGAGCAGTTCTTC.

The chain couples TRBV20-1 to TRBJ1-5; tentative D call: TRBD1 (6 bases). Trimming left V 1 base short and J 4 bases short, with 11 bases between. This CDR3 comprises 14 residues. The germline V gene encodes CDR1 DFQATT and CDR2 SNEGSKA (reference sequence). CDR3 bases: TGCAGTGCTAGAGGGGGGGCTTGGAATCAGCCCCAGCATTTT. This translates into CSARGGAWNQPQHF.

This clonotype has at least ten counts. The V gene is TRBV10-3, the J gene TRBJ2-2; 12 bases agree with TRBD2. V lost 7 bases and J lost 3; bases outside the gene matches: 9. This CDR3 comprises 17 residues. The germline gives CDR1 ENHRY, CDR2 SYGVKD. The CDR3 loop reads CAITPRLAGADTGELFF. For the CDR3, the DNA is TGTGCCATCACCCCTCGACTAGCGGGGGCCGACACCGGGGAGCTGTTTTTT.

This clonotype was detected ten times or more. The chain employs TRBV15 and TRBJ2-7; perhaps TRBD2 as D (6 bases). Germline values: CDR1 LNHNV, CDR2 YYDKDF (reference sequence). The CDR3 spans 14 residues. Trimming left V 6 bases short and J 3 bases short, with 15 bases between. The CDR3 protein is CATSGRGLDYEQYF. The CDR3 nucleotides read TGTGCCACCAGTGGTAGGGGACTTGACTACGAGCAGTACTTC.